In this sample, the clone carrying this T cell receptor beta chain is medium-sized. Its antigen is unknown. There were six milliliters of peripheral blood drawn at each of two time points. Genomic DNA served as the source from which two-round multiplex PCR generated TCR beta CDR3 amplicons. Primers targeting each individual TRBV and TRBJ gene were applied in first-round PCR. Via MiXCR, TCRdb re-called the multiplex PCR reads, giving one row per CDR3 protein. Seen here are 14,000 or so distinct CDR3 sequences, roughly 27% observed once, and the top ten hold around an eighth. The sample comes from a study of prognosis after radiotherapy for stage I lung cancer. Overall study findings and caveats: There was a fall in unique TCR clone counts after stereotactic body radiation therapy, median 10,088 versus 6,861.

Sequencing was performed on PBMCs, taken before or after stereotactic body radiation therapy (not recorded which). The receptor was derived from a donor aged 50 or older with non-small cell lung cancer.

The CDR3 here is CASSIGAREQFF. In nucleotides, the CDR3 is TGTGCCAGTAGTATAGGGGCACGTGAGCAGTTCTTC. The V gene is TRBV19, the J gene TRBJ2-1; D not resolved. Germline CDR1 LNHDA, CDR2 SQIVND (reference sequence). The CDR3 sequence is 12 residues long. The V and J ends lost 1 base and 9 bases respectively, with 7 bases between them.